This T cell receptor (beta chain) was found in a study of blood T cell repertoires in COVID-19. Sequencing was performed with immunoSEQ multiplex PCR; in TCRdb, only in-frame clones are kept and a portion is missing. The sample lists about 180,000 clones; 80% were seen once. V trimming: 6 bases; J trimming: 5 bases; junction bases outside the gene matches: 9. The germline CDR1 and CDR2 sequences are MNHEY and SVGAGI. The CDR3 extends over 14 amino acids. The V and J genes are TRBV6-5 and TRBJ2-5; 7 positions agree with TRBD1. This clonotype originated in an older man with active or convalescent COVID-19. Material for sequencing was peripheral blood. The CDR3 loop reads CASSPSGQVETQYF. The CDR3 nucleotides read TGTGCCAGCAGCCCCTCCGGACAGGTCGAGACCCAGTACTTC.